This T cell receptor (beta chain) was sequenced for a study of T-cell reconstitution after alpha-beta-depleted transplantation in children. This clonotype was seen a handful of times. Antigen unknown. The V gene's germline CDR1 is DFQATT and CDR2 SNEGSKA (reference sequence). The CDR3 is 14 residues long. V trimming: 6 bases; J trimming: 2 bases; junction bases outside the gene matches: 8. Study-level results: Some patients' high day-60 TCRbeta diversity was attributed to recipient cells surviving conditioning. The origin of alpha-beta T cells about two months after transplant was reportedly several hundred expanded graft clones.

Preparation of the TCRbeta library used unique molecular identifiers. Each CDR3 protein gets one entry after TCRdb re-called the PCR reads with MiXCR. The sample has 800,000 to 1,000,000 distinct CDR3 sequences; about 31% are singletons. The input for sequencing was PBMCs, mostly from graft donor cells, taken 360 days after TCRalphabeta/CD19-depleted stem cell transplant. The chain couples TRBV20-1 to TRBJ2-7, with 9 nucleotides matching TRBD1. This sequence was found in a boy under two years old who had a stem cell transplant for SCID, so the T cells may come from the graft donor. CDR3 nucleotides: TGCAGTGCCATAGGGGGGACAGGGACCTACGAGCAGTACTTC. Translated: CSAIGGTGTYEQYF.